This TCR beta chain comes out of a study of immune evolution from preneoplasia to lung adenocarcinoma (dated by TCRdb to the early 2020s). Describing the broader study: The study profiled immune contexture across lung adenocarcinoma precursors and invasive adenocarcinoma using immune gene expression, TCR sequencing and multiplex immunofluorescence. Resected precursor lesions (AAH, AIS, MIA) and invasive adenocarcinomas were compared with paired morphologically normal lung tissue. The sample size was set by how many specimens were available, not by a prior power calculation. The overall cohort was made up of around 57 patients with pulmonary nodules who had surgical resection. Whole exome sequencing and methylation data from the same cohort of nodules were integrated with the immune data. According to the study, around 110 samples went through TCR sequencing. TCR sequencing data were obtained from approximately 50 patients. POLYSOLVER was used to infer Class I HLA alleles from exome data, and LOHHLA was used to detect allele-specific HLA loss. What the work shows at the level of the full study, not this receptor alone: Because all patients were from Japan and China, applicability to Western populations was uncertain. The highest clonality was observed in normal lung, whereas higher T cell density and diversity but lower clonality appeared to be present in later-stage lesions. The findings were based on association rather than direct causation, and larger cohorts with long-term follow-up and longitudinal biopsies were deemed needed. Normal lung had the highest top T cell clone frequencies, and these frequencies appeared to fall progressively from AAH through AIS, MIA and invasive adenocarcinoma.

TCR beta CDR3 regions were sequenced from DNA using the immunoSEQ hsTCRbeta Kit. In the authors' own workflow: The ImmunoSEQ Analyzer was used to analyse the TCR sequencing data. T cell clonality was defined as 1 minus Pielou's evenness computed on productive rearrangements. T cell diversity was measured with the inverse Simpson index on productive templates. T cell density was defined as TCR beta template counts normalized to usable DNA, with usable DNA estimated by amplifying and sequencing housekeeping genes. TCR metrics were compared across histologic stages using two-sided Kruskal-Wallis tests. TCRdb's version of the immuneACCESS table is confined to in-frame rearrangements and falls short of the full clone set. An unresolved V gene accounts for under half of the shortfall where checked; the remainder is of unknown origin. V, J and clone size are those of that table, while D and trimming were read from the DNA. This sample lists 4,000 to 5,500 clones; 65% to 80% were detected once. Around 8.2% of the sample is taken by the ten largest.

Patients underwent resection in Japan or China between about 2013 and 2018. Two lung cancer pathologists independently reviewed H&E slides to confirm the histologic diagnosis of every case. DNA was isolated from FFPE tissue using the AllPrep DNA/RNA FFPE Kit. The CDR1 and CDR2 encoded by the germline V gene are SGHTA and FQGNSA. V loses 4 bases at its end and J loses 6 bases; junction bases beyond the gene matches: 7. There are 16 amino acids in the CDR3, from cysteine to phenylalanine inclusive. Only the CDR3 part of the read is kept: 48 bases, read in frame from the first base. About this clone: Its antigen has not been determined. No base quality values were provided; no much bigger clone lies one nucleotide off.

Sequencing used FFPE adjacent normal lung tissue. The clonotype comes from a donor aged 70 or over with lung adenocarcinoma. The V gene is TRBV7-2 and the J gene is TRBJ2-3; a stretch of 13 junction bases matches TRBD2. The CDR3 sequence is CASSYRLAGGFDTQYF. The sequenced DNA is TGTGCCAGCAGCTACAGACTAGCGGGAGGTTTCGATACGCAGTATTTT.